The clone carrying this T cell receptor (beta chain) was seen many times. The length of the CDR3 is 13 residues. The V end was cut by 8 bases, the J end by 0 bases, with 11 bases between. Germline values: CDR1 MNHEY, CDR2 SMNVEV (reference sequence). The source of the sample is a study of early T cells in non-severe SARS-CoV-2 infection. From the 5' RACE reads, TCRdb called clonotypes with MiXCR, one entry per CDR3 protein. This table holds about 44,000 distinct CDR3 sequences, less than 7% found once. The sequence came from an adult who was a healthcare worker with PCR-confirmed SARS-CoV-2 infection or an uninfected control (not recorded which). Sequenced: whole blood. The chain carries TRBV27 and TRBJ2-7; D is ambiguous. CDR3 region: CASSLAPSYEQYF. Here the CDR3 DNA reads TGTGCCAGCTCCTTGGCTCCCTCCTACGAGCAGTACTTC.